One and the same sample provided the 12 T cell receptor beta chains below, sequenced in a study of T cells in localized non-small cell lung cancer. This table comes from immunoSEQ multiplex PCR, and its TCRdb copy is limited to in-frame clones, with some not included. The sample records some 28,000 clones, about 90% being singletons. Sequences were derived from peripheral blood, sampled before any cancer treatment. Every receptor here comes from a woman aged 18 to 55 with stage I lung adenocarcinoma.

This chain joins TRBV5-1 and TRBJ1-3, with D possibly matching TRBD1 (6 bases). Germline CDR1 and CDR2: SGHRS and YFSETQ. There are 14 residues in the CDR3. Trimming left V 2 bases short and J 5 bases short, with 11 bases between. CDR3 loop: CASSLGGQRNTIYF. CDR3 coding DNA: TGCGCCAGCAGCTTAGGGGGGCAGCGAAACACCATATATTTT.

The rearrangement links TRBV29-1 to TRBJ2-5; 7 bases line up with TRBD1. Germline CDR1 is SQVTM and CDR2 is ANQGSEA. The CDR3 has 17 amino acids. V lost 6 bases, J lost 5 bases, and 21 bases stayed unmatched. Written as DNA, the CDR3 is TGCAGCGTGGTTGGACAGGTACGGCTTCAAGAACGGGAGACCCAGTACTTC. Its protein is CSVVGQVRLQERETQYF.

The chain joins TRBV6-1 to TRBJ2-3; tentatively, D is TRBD2 (5 bases). Germline CDR1 MNHNS, CDR2 SASEGT. The CDR3 totals 16 residues. V lost 2 bases to trimming and J lost 0 bases, with 12 bases between them. The CDR3 is CASSEPSGLSTDTQYF. CDR3 nucleotides: TGTGCCAGCAGTGAACCCAGCGGTCTTAGCACAGATACGCAGTATTTT.

The chain links TRBV19 to TRBJ1-1, with 9 positions matching TRBD1. Trimming at V came to 5 bases and at J to 5 bases, leaving 6 bases not matched to a gene. Germline CDR1 reads LNHDA; CDR2 reads SQIVND (reference sequence). The CDR3 sequence is 14 residues long. The CDR3 DNA is TGTGCCAGTAGTCCCTCGACAGGGGGAACTGAAGCTTTCTTT. This codes for CASSPSTGGTEAFF. Full variable domain (missing parts from reference TRBV19 and TRBJ1-1): DGGITQSPKYLFRKEGQNVTLSCEQNLNHDAMYWYRQDPGQGLRLIYYSQIVNDFQKGDIAEGYSVSREKKESFPLTVTSAQKNPTAFYLCASSPSTGGTEAFFGQGTRLTVV.

V usage is TRBV2 and J usage is TRBJ2-7, with D tentatively TRBD1 (6 bases). CDR1 SNHLY and CDR2 FYNNEI come from the germline V gene. The CDR3 is 15 amino acids. V dropped 3 bases and J dropped 3 bases, with 15 bases sitting between them. The CDR3: CASSDKTGSYYEQYF. In nucleotides, the CDR3 is TGTGCCAGCAGTGATAAGACAGGCTCCTACTACGAGCAGTACTTC.

V and J are TRBV5-1 and TRBJ2-7; the D gene is possibly TRBD2 (6 bases). The CDR3 totals 13 residues. Germline loops: CDR1 SGHRS, CDR2 YFSETQ. V lost 4 bases to trimming and J lost 5 bases, with 13 bases between them. CDR3 in amino acids: CASSAGSQNEQYF. As DNA, the CDR3 is TGCGCCAGCAGCGCGGGGAGCCAGAACGAGCAGTACTTC.

The V call is TRBV5-1, the J call TRBJ2-3; 7 nucleotides line up with TRBD2. The CDR3 spans 17 residues. Germline-derived CDR1 and CDR2 are SGHRS and YFSETQ. The ends lost 0 bases at V and 0 bases at J; junction bases unmatched: 7. CDR3 sequence: CASSLAISGISTDTQYF. The CDR3 DNA follows: TGCGCCAGCAGCTTGGCCATAAGCGGGATTAGCACAGATACGCAGTATTTT.

This chain connects TRBV18 to TRBJ1-1; TRBD1 might be the D (5 bases). V shed 6 bases and J shed 1 base, with 9 bases lying between them. The CDR3 consists of 13 residues. CDR1 and CDR2 from the germline V gene are KGHSH and LQKENI. The DNA for the CDR3 is TGTGCCAGCTCGTCCGGGGGGAACACTGAAGCTTTCTTT. Protein: CASSSGGNTEAFF.

The genes are TRBV29-1 and TRBJ2-6, with no clear D. The germline CDR1 and CDR2 sequences are SQVTM and ANQGSEA. This CDR3 has 13 amino acids. V dropped 7 bases and J dropped 0 bases, with 7 bases sitting between them. CDR3 loop: CSARISGANVLTF. The CDR3 DNA follows: TGCAGCGCCAGGATCTCTGGGGCCAACGTCCTGACTTTC.

The chain links TRBV5-6 to TRBJ2-3; D may match TRBD1 or TRBD2 (5 bases each). This CDR3 contains 15 residues. Germline V gives CDR1 SGHDT, CDR2 YYEEEE. Trimming shortened V by 1 base and J by 2 bases, and 11 bases separated the two germline ends. CDR3 in amino acids: CASSLLGPITDTQYF. The CDR3 nucleotides read TGTGCCAGCAGCTTGCTGGGACCCATCACAGATACGCAGTATTTT.

The rearrangement joins TRBV7-3 to TRBJ2-1; 14 bases agree with TRBD2. The length of the CDR3 is 15 residues. V was clipped by 5 bases and J by 7 bases; unmatched bases: 4. Looked up from germline, CDR1 is SGHTA and CDR2 is FQGTGA. CDR3: CASSLGTSGSNEQFF. The DNA for the CDR3 is TGTGCCAGCAGCCTCGGGACTAGCGGGAGTAATGAGCAGTTCTTC.

The genes are TRBV28 and TRBJ1-5; D gene ambiguous. The CDR3 length is 10 residues. V lost 3 bases and J lost 10, with 4 bases in between. CDR1 is MDHEN, CDR2 SYDVKM, per germline. CDR3 region: CASSLSPQHF. The CDR3, as DNA: TGTGCCAGCAGTTTGAGTCCCCAGCATTTT.